Listed here is a single T cell receptor beta chain. Its antigen target is currently unknown. Qualities for individual bases were not recorded, and no much larger clone is one base off. The cohort included roughly 29 patients with locally advanced or metastatic urothelial carcinoma who were treated at Memorial Sloan Kettering on a trial protocol. Peripheral blood mononuclear cells were collected pretreatment and during treatment, with between 1 and 8 total time points per patient. The Qiagen DNeasy Blood extraction kit was used to purify genomic DNA from total PBMCs and tumor samples. PBMCs were collected pretreatment and during treatment and were isolated and stored as previously described. Deletion took 5 bases off V and 2 bases off J, with a span of 9 bases between the germline ends. Looking up the germline V gene (reference sequence) yields CDR1 MNHEY and CDR2 SMNVEV. The CDR3 contains 13 residues, cysteine and phenylalanine counted. Only the CDR3 DNA is retained, 39 bases long and in frame from the first base.

These data originate in a study of PD-L1 blockade in urothelial cancer (dated by TCRdb to about 2017). At the level of the whole study: Therapy was started at some point between 2013 and 2015 for all patients, and atezolizumab 1,200 mg was administered intravenously every 3 weeks. About 90% of the 29 patients were identified as males with urothelial cancer of bladder origin, and a prior smoking history was reported by 18 of 29 patients. An ECOG performance status of 0 or 1 was recorded for the patients, and 0 to 3 prior chemotherapy regimens had been received by the patients. Blood samples were analyzed at two time points: 3 weeks after treatment start (second dose) and 6 weeks after treatment start. A median of roughly 140,000 T cells and some 90,000 unique TCRs was obtained from blood samples, and a median clonality of 0.080 was observed. An exploratory multi-omic analysis was conducted of the somatic, immune and clinical correlates of response to PD-L1 blockade with atezolizumab in urothelial cancer. Pretreatment tumor samples, along with matched peripheral blood collected serially before and after atezolizumab treatment, underwent TCR sequencing. Durable clinical benefit meant progression-free survival longer than 6 months, and TCR features were also tested against progression-free and overall survival. In the same patients, pretreatment tumors underwent whole exome sequencing and RNA sequencing in addition to TCR sequencing. Under ten patients reached durable clinical benefit, while around 19 patients did not. Just over 28 patients had pretreatment blood TCR-seq, some 24 had at least one posttreatment blood collection, and some 24 had tumor TCR-seq. Paper-wide results and their limitations: A pretreatment peripheral blood TCR clonality below the median was linked to improved progression-free and overall survival. Small sample size (n of about 30) and many exploratory analyses mean the results are intended to be hypothesis-generating. Patients with durable benefit showed greater expansion of tumor-associated TCR clones in peripheral blood 3 weeks after starting treatment (n of about 20, p = 0.022).

To estimate absolute template abundance from read counts, synthetic TCR analog templates were spiked into each PCR. Using the immunoSEQ assay, TCRbeta CDR3 regions were amplified from genomic DNA with bias-controlled V and J gene primers. Sequencing of rearranged TCRbeta segments was performed at approximately 20X coverage. Per the authors' processing: Sequencing errors were corrected by clustering, and CDR3s were annotated against IMGT so that V, D and J genes could be assigned. Downstream analyses used only productive TCRbeta rearrangements, leaving out any out-of-frame or stop-codon sequences. Clonality was computed as one minus Shannon entropy normalized by the log of the number of unique productive sequences. Fisher's exact test with Benjamini-Hochberg correction, using a cutoff of adjusted p below 0.01, was how clones that differed between time points or between blood and tumor were identified. Held by TCRdb, this immuneACCESS table contains in-frame sequences only and omits some clones. Under half of the omission traces to an unresolved V gene where checked; the cause of the rest is unknown. The V and J calls and clone size were taken over from that table, and D and trimming were inferred from the DNA. The table for this sample lists roughly 40,000 clones; around 82% of them were counted only once. The ten top clones hold approximately 16% of the sample.

This TCR was sampled from a man in his fifties or sixties with urothelial cancer. The chain is encoded by TRBV27 joined to TRBJ1-2; confidence is insufficient to name the D gene. The sample was PBMCs, taken around atezolizumab (anti-PD-L1) treatment. The base sequence is TGTGCCAGCAGTCCAACAGAAAACTATGGCTACACCTTC. Translated, this is CASSPTENYGYTF.